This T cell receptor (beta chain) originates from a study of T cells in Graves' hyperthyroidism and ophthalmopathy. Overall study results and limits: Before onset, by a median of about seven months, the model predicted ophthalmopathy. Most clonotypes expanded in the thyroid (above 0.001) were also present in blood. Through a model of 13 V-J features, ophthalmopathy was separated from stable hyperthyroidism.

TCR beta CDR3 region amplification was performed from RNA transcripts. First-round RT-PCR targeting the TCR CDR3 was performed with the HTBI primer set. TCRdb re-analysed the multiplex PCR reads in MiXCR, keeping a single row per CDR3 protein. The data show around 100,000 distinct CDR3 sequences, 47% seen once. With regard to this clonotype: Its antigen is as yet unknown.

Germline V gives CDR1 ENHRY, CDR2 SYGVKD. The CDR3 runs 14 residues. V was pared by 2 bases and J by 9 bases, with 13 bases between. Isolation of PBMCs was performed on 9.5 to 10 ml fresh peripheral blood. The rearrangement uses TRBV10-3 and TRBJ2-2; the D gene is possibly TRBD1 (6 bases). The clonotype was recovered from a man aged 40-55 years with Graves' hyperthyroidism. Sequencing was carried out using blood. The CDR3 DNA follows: TGTGCCATCAGTGAGACACAGGGCCGATGGGAGCTGTTTTTT. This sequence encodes CAISETQGRWELFF.